Following are 30 T cell receptor beta chains from one sample sequenced in a study of T cells after somatic rescue of genetic block. Sequencing was performed with immunoSEQ multiplex PCR; in TCRdb, only in-frame clones are kept and a portion is missing. The sample consists of 110,000 or so clones, about 89% of them appearing once. Sequenced: peripheral blood mononuclear cells (PBMCs). Source of these receptors: a woman aged 18-29 years.

This sequence joins TRBV6-1 and TRBJ2-2; a possible D gene is TRBD1 (6 bases). V dropped 11 bases and J dropped 4 bases, with 17 bases sitting between them. The germline V gene has CDR1 MNHNS and CDR2 SASEGT. The CDR3 extends over 14 amino acids. DNA for the CDR3: TGTGCCTGCCGGACTGGACAGTCCACCGGGGAGCTGTTTTTT. Its protein product is CACRTGQSTGELFF.

This clone came up once. The V and J genes are TRBV13 and TRBJ1-6; 9 bases are a match to TRBD1. J was trimmed by 8 bases and V by 5 bases; bases with no gene match: 7. Germline CDR1 PRHDT, CDR2 FYEKMQ (reference sequence). The CDR3 has 15 residues. CDR3 in DNA: TGTGCCAGCAGCCCACAGGGGGCGTTTGATTCACCCCTCCACTTT. Translated, it gives CASSPQGAFDSPLHF.

The CDR3 sequence: CASSPPGAQETQYF. DNA of the CDR3: TGTGCCAGCAGCCCCCCCGGGGCCCAAGAGACCCAGTACTTC. The chain has TRBV7-2 and TRBJ2-5, with D tentatively TRBD1 or TRBD2 (5 bases each). Germline CDR1 is SGHTA and CDR2 is FQGNSA. V dropped 5 bases and J dropped 1 base, with 11 bases sitting between them. CDR3 length: 14 residues.

The chain links TRBV7-2 to TRBJ2-5; D may be TRBD2 (5 bases). V gave up 7 bases and J gave up 0 bases, with 12 bases separating them. The CDR3 is 14 residues long. CDR1 is SGHTA, CDR2 FQGNSA, per germline. This chain's CDR3 is CASTLREYQETQYF. The CDR3 coding sequence is TGTGCCAGCACCCTTAGGGAGTACCAAGAGACCCAGTACTTC. Based on the CDR3 plus reference TRBV7-2 and TRBJ2-5, the full variable domain is GAGVSQSPSNKVTEKGKDVELRCDPISGHTALYWYRQSLGQGLEFLIYFQGNSAPDKSGLPSDRFSAERTGGSVSTLTIQRTQQEDSAVYLCASTLREYQETQYFGPGTRLLVL.

This rearrangement joins TRBV6-5 to TRBJ2-7; D is perhaps TRBD2 (6 bases). CDR1 and CDR2 from the germline V gene are MNHEY and SVGAGI. The CDR3 spans 13 residues. V was pared by 2 bases and J by 3 bases, with 8 bases between. The CDR3 DNA reads as TGTGCCAGCAGTTACCAGGAGGGCTACGAGCAGTACTTC. Residues: CASSYQEGYEQYF.

The chain employs TRBV7-3 and TRBJ1-1; weak D call: TRBD1 (6 bases). Germline loops: CDR1 SGHTA, CDR2 FQGTGA. The germline V and J ends were trimmed by 7 bases and 4 bases, with 22 bases remaining between them. The CDR3 length is 16 residues. The CDR3 loop reads CASILGRRGASTEAFF. As DNA, the CDR3 is TGTGCCAGCATCCTTGGCCGACGGGGGGCGAGCACTGAAGCTTTCTTT.

The chain combines TRBV2 with TRBJ2-5, with no clear D. The CDR3 length is 12 residues. With 3 bases removed from V and 3 bases from J, the gap between germline ends came to 5 bases. CDR1 and CDR2 from the germline V gene are SNHLY and FYNNEI. The CDR3 DNA reads as TGTGCCAGCAGTGAGGCAGAAGAGACCCAGTACTTC. Its translation is CASSEAEETQYF.

The genes are TRBV14 and TRBJ1-3; D unclear. CDR3 length: 16 amino acids. With 4 bases removed from V and 0 bases from J, the gap between germline ends came to 13 bases. CDR1 SGHDN and CDR2 FVKESK come from the germline V gene. The CDR3: CASSLNPRDSGNTIYF. The CDR3 DNA reads TGTGCCAGCAGCCTTAATCCTCGAGACTCTGGAAACACCATATATTTT.

V and J are TRBV7-2 and TRBJ2-1; 11 bases map to TRBD2. Trimming cost V 7 bases and J 2 bases; bases outside gene matches: 4. Germline V lookup: CDR1 SGHTA, CDR2 FQGNSA. The CDR3 length is 15 residues. CDR3 sequence: CASKIAGGTYNEQFF. The CDR3 bases are TGTGCCAGCAAAATAGCGGGGGGGACCTACAATGAGCAGTTCTTC.

The CDR3 is CASSDRGGNEKLFF. Here the CDR3 DNA reads TGTGCCAGCAGTGACAGGGGCGGGAATGAAAAACTGTTTTTT. The chain links TRBV2 to TRBJ1-4, with D possibly matching TRBD1 (6 bases). CDR3 length equals 14 residues. Trimming shortened V by 3 bases and J by 5 bases, and 10 bases separated the two germline ends. CDR1 and CDR2 from the germline V gene are SNHLY and FYNNEI. Combining the CDR3 with reference TRBV2 and TRBJ1-4 gives the whole variable domain EPEVTQTPSHQVTQMGQEVILRCVPISNHLYFYWYRQILGQKVEFLVSFYNNEISEKSEIFDDQFSVERPDGSNFTLKIRSTKLEDSAMYFCASSDRGGNEKLFFGSGTQLSVL.

This clone was found once. J is TRBJ2-3 and V is TRBV19; 8 nucleotides agree with TRBD1. Per germline, CDR1 LNHDA and CDR2 SQIVND (reference sequence). V was pared by 3 bases and J by 3 bases, with 5 bases of the junction left unmatched. This CDR3 contains 15 residues. The CDR3 here is CASSMADRETDTQYF. As DNA, the CDR3 is TGTGCCAGTAGTATGGCGGACAGGGAAACAGATACGCAGTATTTT.

The CDR3, as DNA: TGTGCCAGCAGCTTAGAAACCTACTCTGGAAACACCATATATTTT. Protein: CASSLETYSGNTIYF. The chain combines TRBV7-8 with TRBJ1-3; the D is unclear. The CDR3 spans 15 residues. The germline V and J ends were trimmed by 1 base and 0 bases, with 7 bases remaining between them. Germline lookup yields CDR1 SGHVS and CDR2 FQNEAQ.

The chain couples TRBV7-2 to TRBJ2-7; TRBD1 matches at 8 bases. The CDR3 covers 14 residues. The J segment lost 1 base and the V segment lost 4 bases, leaving 3 bases of the junction unmatched. Looked up from germline, CDR1 is SGHTA and CDR2 is FQGNSA. CDR3 sequence reads: CASSSRQGSYEQYF. The CDR3 DNA reads TGTGCCAGCAGCTCACGACAGGGGTCCTACGAGCAGTACTTC.

The chain recombines TRBV4-3 with TRBJ2-2, with TRBD2 matching 8 bases. This CDR3 is built from 16 residues. Germline-derived CDR1 and CDR2 are LGHNA and YSLEER. V was pared by 4 bases and J by 6 bases, with 10 bases of the junction left unmatched. CDR3: CASSPFRGGLAGELFF. The CDR3 coding sequence is TGCGCCAGCAGCCCTTTTCGGGGGGGCCTAGCCGGGGAGCTGTTTTTT.

This chain links TRBV5-4 with TRBJ2-3; D assignment may be TRBD1 or TRBD2 (5 bases each). V lost 3 bases and J 4 bases, leaving 12 bases between the germline ends. The CDR3 totals 14 residues. The V gene's germline CDR1 is SGHNT and CDR2 YYREEE (reference sequence). Written as DNA, the CDR3 is TGTGCCAGCAGCTACCGGGACGGATCAGATACGCAGTATTTT. The encoded protein is CASSYRDGSDTQYF.

For this clone: Other DNA sequences from this sample encode an identical CDR3 as well. This chain connects TRBV6-4 to TRBJ2-2; no clear D gene. Trimming pared 9 bases from V and 5 bases from J, leaving 19 bases between. CDR1 is MRHNA, CDR2 SNTAGT, per germline. The CDR3 is 15 residues long. The CDR3 coding sequence is TGTGCCAGTAGTCTAGACCCGGAACGTACCGGGGAGCTGTTTTTT. It specifies CASSLDPERTGELFF.

The J gene is TRBJ2-1, the V gene TRBV19; 8 bases are shared with TRBD1. The germline V gene has CDR1 LNHDA and CDR2 SQIVND (reference sequence). The length of the CDR3 is 14 residues. The V segment lost 9 bases and the J segment 6 bases; nucleotides outside the gene matches: 10. CDR3 region: CASTDRGHGNEQFF. DNA of the CDR3: TGTGCCAGCACCGACAGGGGCCATGGCAATGAGCAGTTCTTC. Filled out from reference TRBV19 and TRBJ2-1, the complete variable domain reads DGGITQSPKYLFRKEGQNVTLSCEQNLNHDAMYWYRQDPGQGLRLIYYSQIVNDFQKGDIAEGYSVSREKKESFPLTVTSAQKNPTAFYLCASTDRGHGNEQFFGPGTRLTVL.

The chain combines TRBV7-2 with TRBJ2-7; D gene ambiguous. V was trimmed by 2 bases and J by 6 bases, leaving 11 bases between them. Per the germline V gene, CDR1 is SGHTA and CDR2 is FQGNSA. The CDR3 loop spans 13 amino acids. Here the CDR3 DNA reads TGTGCCAGCAGCTTAAATACGTACGGCGAGCAGTACTTC. Translation gives CASSLNTYGEQYF. Full variable domain (remainder filled in from reference TRBV7-2 and TRBJ2-7): GAGVSQSPSNKVTEKGKDVELRCDPISGHTALYWYRQSLGQGLEFLIYFQGNSAPDKSGLPSDRFSAERTGGSVSTLTIQRTQQEDSAVYLCASSLNTYGEQYFGPGTRLTVT.

V usage is TRBV7-2 and J usage is TRBJ2-1; D may be TRBD1 (5 bases). The CDR3 extends over 16 amino acids. The V and J ends lost 5 bases and 0 bases respectively, with 14 bases between them. The germline CDR1 and CDR2 sequences are SGHTA and FQGNSA. CDR3 sequence (DNA): TGTGCCAGCAGCCCCCTCCCAGGGCCCTCCTACAATGAGCAGTTCTTC. Its protein is CASSPLPGPSYNEQFF.

The table lists this clone with a few counts. The genes are TRBV13 and TRBJ1-1; weak D call: TRBD1 (6 bases). This CDR3 region has 13 residues. Trimming pared 0 bases from V and 10 bases from J, leaving 12 bases between. Germline V gives CDR1 PRHDT, CDR2 FYEKMQ (reference sequence). The CDR3 loop reads CASSLGQGSVAFF. The CDR3 bases are TGTGCCAGCAGCTTAGGACAGGGTAGTGTAGCTTTCTTT. Combining the CDR3 with reference TRBV13 and TRBJ1-1 gives the whole variable domain AAGVIQSPRHLIKEKRETATLKCYPIPRHDTVYWYQQGPGQDPQFLISFYEKMQSDKGSIPDRFSAQQFSDYHSELNMSSLELGDSALYFCASSLGQGSVAFFGQGTRLTVV.

The genes are TRBV7-9 and TRBJ1-4; D might be TRBD1 (5 bases). Germline assignment: CDR1 SEHNR and CDR2 FQNEAQ (reference sequence). This CDR3 has 17 amino acids. V lost 3 bases and J 1 base, leaving 15 bases between the germline ends. Written as DNA, the CDR3 is TGTGCCAGCAGCTTCCTTAGCGGGACTCGAACTAATGAAAAACTGTTTTTT. Residues: CASSFLSGTRTNEKLFF.

The chain is built from TRBV5-1 and TRBJ2-2, with D tentatively TRBD2 (5 bases). Germline V gene sequence: CDR1 SGHRS, CDR2 YFSETQ. This CDR3 comprises 13 residues. Trimming left V 4 bases short and J 7 bases short, with 11 bases between. Here the CDR3 DNA reads TGCGCCAGCAGCCTTGGTCGGGACGGGGAGCTGTTTTTT. Encoded protein: CASSLGRDGELFF.

This clone was seen once. The chain couples TRBV7-6 to TRBJ2-5, with 8 bases lining up with TRBD1. J lost 5 bases, V lost 5 bases, and 10 bases had no gene match. Germline V gene sequence: CDR1 SGHVS, CDR2 FNYEAQ. The CDR3 is 15 amino acids. CDR3 protein: CASSRQDRGGETQYF. The CDR3 nucleotides read TGTGCCAGCAGCCGGCAAGACAGGGGCGGGGAGACCCAGTACTTC.

The chain is built from TRBV7-2 and TRBJ2-3; 9 bases fit TRBD2. The CDR3 is 16 residues long. The germline V gene has CDR1 SGHTA and CDR2 FQGNSA. V trimming: 5 bases; J trimming: 4 bases; junction bases outside the gene matches: 10. The CDR3 loop reads CASSRSGGHTADTQYF. The CDR3 DNA sequence: TGTGCCAGCAGCCGTAGCGGGGGACACACGGCAGATACGCAGTATTTT.

The genes are TRBV7-9 and TRBJ1-1; 8 nucleotides line up with TRBD1. Germline V gene sequence: CDR1 SEHNR, CDR2 FQNEAQ (reference sequence). CDR3 length equals 13 residues. Trimming removed 6 bases from V and 10 bases from J; junction bases left unmatched: 10. The CDR3 bases are TGTGCCAGCAGTACTGCCGGACAGGGAGTAGCTTTCTTT. Protein product: CASSTAGQGVAFF.

The chain is built from TRBV18 and TRBJ1-2; D unclear. Per germline, CDR1 KGHSH and CDR2 LQKENI. CDR3 length equals 13 residues. The V end lost 3 bases, the J end lost 3 bases, and 8 bases lay between the germline ends. CDR3 sequence: CASSPLTDYGYTF. Written as DNA, the CDR3 is TGTGCCAGCTCACCGCTCACAGACTATGGCTACACCTTC.

The chain links TRBV4-1 to TRBJ1-2; 7 bases are a match to TRBD1. J lost 3 bases, V lost 1 base, and 8 bases had no gene match. The CDR3 is 16 amino acids. The V gene's germline CDR1 is MGHRA and CDR2 YSYEKL. The CDR3 sequence is CASSQAPTGIDYGYTF. CDR3 bases: TGCGCCAGCAGCCAAGCCCCGACAGGGATCGACTATGGCTACACCTTC.

The chain couples TRBV9 to TRBJ2-1, with 10 nucleotides matching TRBD2. The CDR3 loop spans 16 amino acids. Per the germline V gene, CDR1 is SGDLS and CDR2 is YYNGEE. V was clipped by 0 bases and J by 7 bases; unmatched bases: 7. This CDR3 reads CASSVAPSGGTNEQFF. DNA for the CDR3: TGTGCCAGCAGCGTAGCCCCTAGCGGGGGAACAAATGAGCAGTTCTTC.

The CDR3 nucleotides are TGTGCCAGCAGCACAGGGATTCCGAACACCGGGGAGCTGTTTTTT. Residues: CASSTGIPNTGELFF. The chain links TRBV7-9 to TRBJ2-2; TRBD1 might be the D (6 bases). Trimming cost V 5 bases and J 0 bases, with 10 bases left between them. The CDR3 runs 15 residues. Germline V CDR1 and CDR2: SEHNR, FQNEAQ (reference sequence).

In this sample, this clone turned up a few times. This rearrangement joins TRBV6-1 to TRBJ2-2; D call uncertain. The V end was cut by 6 bases, the J end by 6 bases, with 11 bases between. The CDR3 is made up of 13 amino acids. The germline CDR1 and CDR2 sequences are MNHNS and SASEGT. In nucleotides, the CDR3 is TGTGCCAGCAGGAGGACCCCCGCCGGGGAGCTGTTTTTT. Protein: CASRRTPAGELFF.